The 2 T cell receptor beta chains below come from one sample, sequenced in a study of CD8+ T cells in alopecia areata. The sequencing template was cDNA reverse transcribed from extracted RNA. The table came from immunoSEQ multiplex PCR; TCRdb's copy has only in-frame clones and leaves some out. In the table there are about 150,000 clones, roughly 60% of which are singletons. Sequencing was carried out using CD8+ T cells sorted from blood. All receptors come from a human donor in good health.

The V call is TRBV27, the J call TRBJ1-2; 7 nucleotides align to TRBD1. The CDR3 has 15 residues. Germline V gives CDR1 MNHEY, CDR2 SMNVEV (reference sequence). V was clipped by 8 bases and J by 4 bases; unmatched bases: 13. CDR3 protein: CASRLTSGQVYGYTF. The CDR3 coding sequence is TGTGCCAGCCGATTAACGTCTGGACAGGTCTATGGCTACACCTTC.

The V and J genes are TRBV27 and TRBJ1-5; TRBD1 matches at 7 bases. V lost 5 bases, J lost 3 bases, and 4 bases stayed unmatched. CDR1 MNHEY and CDR2 SMNVEV come from the germline V gene (reference sequence). The CDR3 is 14 amino acids. For the CDR3, the DNA is TGTGCCAGCAGTCCCGGACAGGTCAATCAGCCCCAGCATTTT. Amino acids: CASSPGQVNQPQHF.